The 14 T cell receptor beta chains in this list originate from one sample, sequenced in a study of shared clonotypes between healthy human individuals. TCRdb's table, derived via immunoSEQ multiplex PCR, lists solely in-frame clones and lacks some. The sample consists of roughly 1,000,000 clones, 70% to 80% of them appearing once. The sequencing sample was made of memory CD4+ T cells from PBMCs. Subset here: CD45RA-negative fraction. The receptors derive from a man aged 18 to 30 in good health. Some clones in this sample may be carry-over from other donors' samples.

The CDR3 loop reads CASSLARTGPGESSYEQYF. The DNA for the CDR3 is TGTGCCAGCAGCTTAGCCCGGACAGGGCCGGGGGAAAGCTCCTACGAGCAGTACTTC. The chain uses TRBV7-2 and TRBJ2-7; 8 bases are a match to TRBD1. This CDR3 comprises 19 residues. V shed 0 bases and J 0 bases; nucleotides not matched to a gene: 13. CDR1 SGHTA and CDR2 FQGNSA come from the germline V gene.

This sequence joins TRBV7-2 and TRBJ1-1, with D perhaps matching TRBD1 (5 bases). Trimming pared 4 bases from V and 1 base from J, leaving 13 bases between. The germline V gene has CDR1 SGHTA and CDR2 FQGNSA. The CDR3 length is 15 residues. The CDR3 sequence is CASSWYSGPNTEAFF. CDR3 DNA: TGTGCCAGCAGCTGGTATTCGGGGCCGAACACTGAAGCTTTCTTT. The full variable domain, in which reference TRBV7-2 and TRBJ1-1 provide the parts outside the CDR3, is GAGVSQSPSNKVTEKGKDVELRCDPISGHTALYWYRQSLGQGLEFLIYFQGNSAPDKSGLPSDRFSAERTGGSVSTLTIQRTQQEDSAVYLCASSWYSGPNTEAFFGQGTRLTVV.

The rearrangement joins TRBV5-1 to TRBJ1-1; D is possibly TRBD1 (5 bases). V gave up 0 bases and J gave up 1 base, with 13 bases separating them. Per the germline V gene, CDR1 is SGHRS and CDR2 is YFSETQ. The CDR3 is 16 residues long. The CDR3 loop is CASSLASPRGNTEAFF. In DNA form, the CDR3 reads TGCGCCAGCAGCTTGGCGTCGCCGAGGGGGAACACTGAAGCTTTCTTT.

The gene calls are TRBV28 and TRBJ1-1; D is undetermined. The CDR3 length is 15 residues. V lost 2 bases, J lost 2 bases, and 12 bases lay in between. CDR1 and CDR2 (germline): MDHEN, SYDVKM. CDR3 nucleotides: TGTGCCAGCAGTTTAGGTTCGACACCTAACACTGAAGCTTTCTTT. Protein product: CASSLGSTPNTEAFF.

The V and J genes are TRBV7-8 and TRBJ2-1, with 14 positions matching TRBD2. J gave up 9 bases and V 5 bases, and 12 bases lay outside the gene matches. The CDR3 runs to 17 residues. In germline, CDR1 is SGHVS, CDR2 FQNEAQ. Here the CDR3 DNA reads TGTGCCAGCAGCCTACGACCGGGACTAGCGGGAGCGGGTGAGCAGTTCTTC. This translates into CASSLRPGLAGAGEQFF.

Turning to this clone: The same CDR3 also results from other DNA sequences found in this sample. The chain is built from TRBV9 and TRBJ2-3; D ambiguous. Trimming removed 2 bases at V and 2 bases at J, with 6 bases between. The length of the CDR3 is 13 residues. Germline V gene sequence: CDR1 SGDLS, CDR2 YYNGEE. The CDR3: CASSVDHTDTQYF. The CDR3 nucleotides read TGTGCCAGCAGCGTTGACCACACAGATACGCAGTATTTT.

This clone has at least ten counts. The chain has TRBV12-5 and TRBJ2-3; no firm D call. V lost 2 bases and J 6 bases, leaving 15 bases between the germline ends. The CDR3 sequence is 15 residues long. Germline loops: CDR1 LGHNT, CDR2 FRNRAP. CDR3 residues: CASGLIIGSLDTQYF. The CDR3, as DNA: TGTGCTAGTGGTTTGATTATAGGGTCCTTGGATACGCAGTATTTT.

This clone was detected a few times. The chain recombines TRBV30 with TRBJ1-2; 10 bases line up with TRBD1. Per germline, CDR1 GTSNPN and CDR2 SVGIG (reference sequence). The length of the CDR3 is 15 residues. V was clipped by 5 bases and J by 11 bases; unmatched bases: 17. The CDR3 bases are TGTGCCTGGGAATGGGGGACAGGGGTCCGCGGGAGGTACACCTTC. Encoded protein: CAWEWGTGVRGRYTF. Filled out from reference TRBV30 and TRBJ1-2, the complete variable domain reads SQTIHQWPATLVQPVGSPLSLECTVEGTSNPNLYWYRQAAGRGLQLLFYSVGIGQISSEVPQNLSASRPQDRQFILSSKKLLLSDSGFYLCAWEWGTGVRGRYTFGSGTRLTVV.

Ten or more counts support this clone. The chain uses TRBV9 and TRBJ2-1; TRBD1 or TRBD2 may be the D gene (7 bases each). Trimming removed 3 bases at V and 0 bases at J, with 16 bases between. The germline V gene encodes CDR1 SGDLS and CDR2 YYNGEE. There are 17 residues in the CDR3. CDR3 amino acids: CASSAQRGQSSYNEQFF. The CDR3 DNA follows: TGTGCCAGCAGCGCGCAGCGGGGACAGAGCTCCTACAATGAGCAGTTCTTC.

The rearrangement links TRBV27 to TRBJ2-3; D perhaps matches TRBD1 (6 bases). V was cut by 6 bases and J by 4 bases, with 11 bases left in between. The CDR3 totals 13 residues. Germline-derived CDR1 and CDR2 are MNHEY and SMNVEV (reference sequence). For the CDR3, the DNA is TGTGCCAGCAGCCCAGGGACACCAGATACGCAGTATTTT. Its translation: CASSPGTPDTQYF.

The V and J genes are TRBV18 and TRBJ2-2; TRBD2 matches 7 bases. Germline-derived CDR1 and CDR2 are KGHSH and LQKENI. Germline trimming cut 0 bases from V and 6 bases from J; bases unmatched to any gene: 7. This CDR3 contains 16 residues. The CDR3 loop reads CASSPPRGSSSGELFF. In DNA form, the CDR3 reads TGTGCCAGCTCACCACCTCGCGGGAGTAGCTCCGGGGAGCTGTTTTTT. Full variable domain (missing parts from reference TRBV18 and TRBJ2-2): NAGVMQNPRHLVRRRGQEARLRCSPMKGHSHVYWYRQLPEEGLKFMVYLQKENIIDESGMPKERFSAEFPKEGPSILRIQQVVRGDSAAYFCASSPPRGSSSGELFFGEGSRLTVL.

The rearrangement links TRBV27 to TRBJ1-5; TRBD1 matches 7 bases. The ends lost 5 bases at V and 0 bases at J; junction bases unmatched: 4. Per the germline V gene, CDR1 is MNHEY and CDR2 is SMNVEV (reference sequence). The CDR3 sequence is 15 residues long. This chain's CDR3 is CASSRDSYSNQPQHF. CDR3 DNA: TGTGCCAGCAGTCGGGACAGTTATAGCAATCAGCCCCAGCATTTT.

The chain combines TRBV7-2 with TRBJ2-7; TRBD1 is a possible D gene (6 bases). Per germline, CDR1 SGHTA and CDR2 FQGNSA. The CDR3 loop spans 16 amino acids. V gave up 3 bases and J gave up 1 base, with 16 bases separating them. CDR3 DNA: TGTGCCAGCAGCTTGGACAGAGGGAGTCCATCCTACGAGCAGTACTTC. Protein product: CASSLDRGSPSYEQYF.

J is TRBJ2-7 and V is TRBV4-3, with D hard to call. The CDR3 covers 13 residues. Trimming left V 3 bases short and J 6 bases short, with 12 bases between. CDR1 is LGHNA, CDR2 YSLEER, per germline. CDR3 sequence: CASSHTPLGEQYF. In nucleotides, the CDR3 is TGCGCCAGCAGCCACACCCCCTTGGGCGAGCAGTACTTC.